This T cell receptor beta chain was obtained from a study of T cell responses to AZD1222 COVID-19 vaccine. The assay was immunoSEQ multiplex PCR, and TCRdb's table has in-frame clones only and misses some. Counted here are some 250,000 clones, around 93% occurring once; the ten biggest clones make up 0.55%. In regard to this clone: What it recognizes is unknown.

V was clipped by 10 bases and J by 7 bases, with 16 bases between them. Germline V gene lookup returns CDR1 ENHRY and CDR2 SYGVKD. The CDR3 extends over 12 amino acids. General study results and limits: Nearly half of spike-specific TCRs reportedly target unmutated variant regions.

The TCR originated in an adult who received the AZD1222 COVID-19 vaccine. This chain connects TRBV10-3 to TRBJ1-2; possibly TRBD1 for D (6 bases). This material consisted of peripheral blood, taken 28 days after the second AZD1222 dose. The chain's CDR3 is CATSGGAFGYTF. The CDR3 DNA reads TGTGCCACCTCCGGGGGCGCGTTTGGCTACACCTTC.